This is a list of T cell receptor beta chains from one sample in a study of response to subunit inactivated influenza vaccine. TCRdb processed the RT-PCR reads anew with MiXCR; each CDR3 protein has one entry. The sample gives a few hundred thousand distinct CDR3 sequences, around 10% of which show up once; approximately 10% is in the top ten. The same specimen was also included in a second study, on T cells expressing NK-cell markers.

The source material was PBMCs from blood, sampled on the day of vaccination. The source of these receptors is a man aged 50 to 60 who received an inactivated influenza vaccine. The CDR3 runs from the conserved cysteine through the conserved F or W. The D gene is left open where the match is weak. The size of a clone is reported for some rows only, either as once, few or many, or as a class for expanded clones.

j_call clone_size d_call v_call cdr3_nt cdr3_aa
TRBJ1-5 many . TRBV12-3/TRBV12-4 TGTGCCAGCAGTTTGGTGAGGGATCAGCCCCAGCATTTT CASSLVRDQPQHF
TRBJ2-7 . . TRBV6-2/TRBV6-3 TGTGCCAGCAGGCTGGACACGTCCTACGAGCAGTACTTC CASRLDTSYEQYF
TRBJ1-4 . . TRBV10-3 TGTGCCACCTACCCCTTGGGGACACCGGCTAATGAAAAACTGTTTTTT CATYPLGTPANEKLFF
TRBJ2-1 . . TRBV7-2 TGTGCCAGCAGGAACAGGGTGTATGAGCAGTTCTTC CASRNRVYEQFF
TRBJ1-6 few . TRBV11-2 TGTGCCAGCAGCTCCACCCCTAGGGGGACAAGGGACCATAATTCACCCCTCCACTTT CASSSTPRGTRDHNSPLHF
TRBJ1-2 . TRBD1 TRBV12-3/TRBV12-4 TGTGCCAGCTCTCGACAGGGTTCCTATGGCTACACCTTC CASSRQGSYGYTF
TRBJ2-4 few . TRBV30 TGTGCCTGGAAAGAGAACGAAAACATTCAGTACTTC CAWKENENIQYF
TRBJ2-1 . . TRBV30 TGTGCCTGGAAGGGACAAGCTTACAATGAGCAGTTCTTC CAWKGQAYNEQFF
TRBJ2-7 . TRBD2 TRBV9 TGTGCCAGCAGCGTAGCCGGGACTACTTACGAGCAGTACTTC CASSVAGTTYEQYF
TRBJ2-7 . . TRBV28 TGTGCCAGCAGTTTGGCAATGGCAGGGAGTAGGTACGAGCAGTACTTC CASSLAMAGSRYEQYF
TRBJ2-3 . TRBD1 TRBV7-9 TGTGCCAGCAGCTACCCGGGACAGGGGGAGACGGATACGCAGTATTTT CASSYPGQGETDTQYF
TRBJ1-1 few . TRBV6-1 TGTGCCAGCAGCCAATCCCCGAGGTTTGAAGCTTTCTTT CASSQSPRFEAFF
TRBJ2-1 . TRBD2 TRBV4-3 TGCGCCAGCAGCCAAGTAACTAGCGGGAGGAATGAGCAGTTCTTC CASSQVTSGRNEQFF
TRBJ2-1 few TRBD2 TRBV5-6 TGTGCCAGCAGCAGCCGACTAGCGGGAGGAAACTACAATGAGCAGTTCTTC CASSSRLAGGNYNEQFF
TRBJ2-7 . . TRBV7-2 TGTGCCAGCAGCTTAGTTCGGACTCGCCCCTACGAGCAGTACTTC CASSLVRTRPYEQYF
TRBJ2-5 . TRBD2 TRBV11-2 TGTGCCAGCAGCTTAGGCCCTAGCGGGGGGGTGATCGAGACCCAGTACTTC CASSLGPSGGVIETQYF
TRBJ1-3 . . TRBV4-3 TGCGCCAGCAGCCAAGGATCAGGGGTTGGAAACACCATATATTTT CASSQGSGVGNTIYF
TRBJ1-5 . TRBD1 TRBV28 TGTGCCGGGGGAGGTCGGGCAGGGGGTTTTCAGCCCCAGCATTTT CAGGGRAGGFQPQHF
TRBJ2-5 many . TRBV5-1 TGCGCCAGCAGCCCGCGGGACAACCAAGAGACCCAGTACTTC CASSPRDNQETQYF
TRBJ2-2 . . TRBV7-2 TGTGCCAGCAGCTTAGTAGTGACAGGAGGATCCGGGGAGCTGTTTTTT CASSLVVTGGSGELFF
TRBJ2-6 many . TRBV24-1 TGTGCCACCAGTGATCCGGACGTTTCTGGGGCCAACGTCCTGACTTTC CATSDPDVSGANVLTF
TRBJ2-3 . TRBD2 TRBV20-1 TGCAGTGCTCCGGGCAAACTAGCGGGTCGCACAGATACGCAGTATTTT CSAPGKLAGRTDTQYF
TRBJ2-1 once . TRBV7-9 TGTGCCAGCAGCCAGGGACGGTTTTTTCCGGCGGGGAAGCAGTTCTTC CASSQGRFFPAGKQFF
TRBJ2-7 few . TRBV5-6 TGTGCCAGCAGCTCGACACAAGGACAGGGAGGGTACGAGCAGTACTTC CASSSTQGQGGYEQYF
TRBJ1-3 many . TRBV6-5 TGTGCCAGCAGTTACAGCTCCTCTGGAAACACCATATATTTT CASSYSSSGNTIYF
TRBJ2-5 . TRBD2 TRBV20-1 TGCAGTGCCCCTCCGGCGAGCGGGGGGCCTCGTCCGGACCAGTACTTC CSAPPASGGPRPDQYF